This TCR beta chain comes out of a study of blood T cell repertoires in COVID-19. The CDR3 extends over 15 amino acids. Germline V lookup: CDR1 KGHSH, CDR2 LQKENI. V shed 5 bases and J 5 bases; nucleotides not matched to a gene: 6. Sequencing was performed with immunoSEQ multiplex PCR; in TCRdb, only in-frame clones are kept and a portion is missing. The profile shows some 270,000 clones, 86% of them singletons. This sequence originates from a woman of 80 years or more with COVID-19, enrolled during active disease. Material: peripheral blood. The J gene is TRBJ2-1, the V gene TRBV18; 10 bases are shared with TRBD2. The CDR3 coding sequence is TGTGCCAGCTCAGCCCGGACTAGCGGTAACAATGAGCAGTTCTTC. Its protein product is CASSARTSGNNEQFF.